What follows is one TCR beta chain and its context. The entry originates in a study of blood T cell repertoires in COVID-19. CDR1 MNHEY and CDR2 SMNVEV come from the germline V gene (reference sequence). The CDR3 loop spans 14 amino acids. J gave up 8 bases and V 2 bases, and 6 bases lay outside the gene matches. This table comes from immunoSEQ multiplex PCR, and its TCRdb copy is limited to in-frame clones, with some not included. The top ten hold about 5.3% of the sample, which has 150,000 or so clones, about nine tenths seen once. The sequencing input was peripheral blood. The chain recombines TRBV27 with TRBJ2-1; 7 bases map to TRBD1. The clonotype originates from a man aged 25 to 40 with COVID-19, enrolled during active disease. The CDR3 nucleotides read TGTGCCAGCAGTTTACAGGGGACAGACCATGAGCAGTTCTTC. It yields the protein CASSLQGTDHEQFF.